The 16 T cell receptor beta chains below all came from one sample that was sequenced in a study of cytomegalovirus exposure and HLA in healthy donors. PCR employed 60 Vbeta and 13 Jbeta primers. Only in-frame clones appear in the TCRdb table, and some are missing; sequencing was by immunoSEQ multiplex PCR. In the table there are around 200,000 clones, over 75% of which are singletons. Sequences were obtained from PBMCs. The receptors stem from a man in his forties in good health and CMV-seropositive.

This sequence joins TRBV9 and TRBJ2-2; D unclear. The germline gives CDR1 SGDLS, CDR2 YYNGEE. V was clipped by 0 bases and J by 4 bases, with 7 bases between them. This CDR3 has 14 amino acids. The CDR3 region is CASSVAVATGELFF. CDR3 coding DNA: TGTGCCAGCAGCGTAGCAGTAGCCACCGGGGAGCTGTTTTTT.

The chain combines TRBV4-3 with TRBJ2-7; 10 nucleotides match TRBD1. With V trimmed by 3 bases and J by 2 bases, 4 bases remained unmatched. The germline gives CDR1 LGHNA, CDR2 YSLEER. The CDR3 is made up of 15 amino acids. CDR3 loop: CASSQGQGFTYEQYF. CDR3 nucleotide sequence: TGCGCCAGCAGCCAGGGACAGGGGTTCACCTACGAGCAGTACTTC.

This clone was observed a handful of times. The germline gene is not matched at one end of the junction; a read error may be the cause. DNA for the CDR3: TGTGCTAGCAGCTTAGGGGCAGCCTCCTACAATGAGCAGTTCTTC. It codes for CASSLGAASYNEQFF. The chain has TRBV7-7 and TRBJ2-1, with a possible D match to TRBD1 (5 bases). Germline V CDR1 and CDR2: SSHAT, FNYEAQ (reference sequence). CDR3 size: 15 residues.

The genes are TRBV7-9 and TRBJ1-4; TRBD1 aligns across 10 bases. CDR3 length equals 15 residues. Germline values: CDR1 SEHNR, CDR2 FQNEAQ (reference sequence). The trim removed 1 base at V and 5 bases at J, leaving 1 base unmatched. The CDR3 sequence: CASSLGQGANEKLFF. The CDR3 DNA follows: TGTGCCAGCAGCTTAGGACAGGGGGCAAATGAAAAACTGTTTTTT.

The rearrangement joins TRBV6-5 to TRBJ2-5, with a tentative D call TRBD2 (7 bases). The CDR3 loop spans 15 amino acids. CDR1 is MNHEY, CDR2 SVGAGI, per germline. Trimming took off 0 bases at V and 5 bases at J, with 13 bases between the two ends. CDR3 region: CASSYSGGGPETQYF. In DNA, the CDR3 is TGTGCCAGCAGTTACTCGGGGGGGGGCCCCGAGACCCAGTACTTC.

This clone appeared once. The chain is built from TRBV5-1 and TRBJ2-1; 9 positions match TRBD2. Germline assignment: CDR1 SGHRS and CDR2 YFSETQ. V lost 0 bases to trimming and J lost 8 bases; unmatched junction nucleotides: 9. The CDR3 extends over 16 amino acids. Written as DNA, the CDR3 is TGCGCCAGCAGCTTGGAGAGCGGGGGGCCCCGCGATGAGCAGTTCTTC. It encodes CASSLESGGPRDEQFF.

The chain uses TRBV18 and TRBJ2-7, with 7 bases fitting TRBD1. V trimming: 2 bases; J trimming: 5 bases; junction bases outside the gene matches: 3. This CDR3 has 13 amino acids. Germline values: CDR1 KGHSH, CDR2 LQKENI. CDR3 bases: TGTGCCAGCTCACCAAATACAGGGGACGAGCAGTACTTC. Translated, it gives CASSPNTGDEQYF.

DNA of the CDR3: TGTGCTAGTGGTTTGATAGAAGCGGGTCCGGGGAGCTATGAAAAACTGTTTTTT. Amino acid sequence: CASGLIEAGPGSYEKLFF. The chain recombines TRBV12-5 with TRBJ1-4; D call uncertain. Germline V gene data show CDR1 as LGHNT and CDR2 as FRNRAP. V was cut by 2 bases and J by 6 bases, with 22 bases left in between. CDR3 length: 18 residues.

The V call is TRBV18, the J call TRBJ1-1; 7 bases align to TRBD1. Per the germline V gene, CDR1 is KGHSH and CDR2 is LQKENI. The CDR3 contains 15 residues. The J segment lost 0 bases and the V segment lost 5 bases, leaving 6 bases of the junction unmatched. The DNA of the CDR3 is TGTGCCAGCTCAAACGGACAGGCCGTGAACACTGAAGCTTTCTTT. This codes for CASSNGQAVNTEAFF.

The chain recombines TRBV2 with TRBJ1-2; D is unclear. This CDR3 has 16 amino acids. Trimming removed 3 bases at V and 2 bases at J, with 16 bases between. CDR1 and CDR2 (germline): SNHLY, FYNNEI. The CDR3 DNA follows: TGTGCCAGCAGTGAGGCGAGGTCACCCTTAAACTATGGCTACACCTTC. Encoded protein: CASSEARSPLNYGYTF. The whole variable domain, filled in from reference TRBV2 and TRBJ1-2, reads EPEVTQTPSHQVTQMGQEVILRCVPISNHLYFYWYRQILGQKVEFLVSFYNNEISEKSEIFDDQFSVERPDGSNFTLKIRSTKLEDSAMYFCASSEARSPLNYGYTFGSGTRLTVV.

V is TRBV6-5 and J is TRBJ2-7; 9 bases agree with TRBD1. The CDR3 sequence is 15 residues long. V shed 0 bases and J 0 bases; nucleotides not matched to a gene: 0. From germline, CDR1 is MNHEY and CDR2 SVGAGI. The CDR3 here is CASSYSDRGSYEQYF. As DNA, the CDR3 is TGTGCCAGCAGTTACTCGGACAGGGGCTCCTACGAGCAGTACTTC.

On this clone itself: Its ends do not fully match the called genes, so a read error is possible. This same CDR3 is encoded by further DNA sequences in the sample. The rearrangement joins TRBV28 to TRBJ1-3, with D maybe TRBD1 (5 bases). The germline gives CDR1 MDHEN, CDR2 SYDVKM. There are 15 residues in the CDR3. The CDR3 DNA follows: TGCGCCAGCAGTGCCCGGGACGGACTAGGAAACACCATATATTTT. Encoded protein: CASSARDGLGNTIYF.

The V gene is TRBV5-1, the J gene TRBJ2-7; D remains unclear. Germline CDR1 is SGHRS and CDR2 is YFSETQ. V was shortened by 3 bases and J by 3 bases, with 7 bases between the two germline ends. The length of the CDR3 is 12 residues. CDR3 protein: CASSSGSYEQYF. The CDR3 DNA sequence: TGCGCCAGCAGCTCAGGAAGCTACGAGCAGTACTTC.

The chain uses TRBV10-3 and TRBJ2-7; 9 bases are shared with TRBD1. Per the germline V gene, CDR1 is ENHRY and CDR2 is SYGVKD. CDR3 length: 15 amino acids. After removal of 3 bases from V and 2 bases from J, the junction contained 5 bases not matched to a gene. This chain's CDR3 is CAISDPRQGAYEQYF. DNA for the CDR3: TGTGCCATCAGTGATCCCCGACAGGGGGCCTACGAGCAGTACTTC.

V and J are TRBV5-6 and TRBJ1-1, with D unresolved. This CDR3 contains 14 residues. The V end lost 0 bases, the J end lost 3 bases, and 9 bases lay between the germline ends. The germline CDR1 and CDR2 sequences are SGHDT and YYEEEE. The CDR3 spells CASSLAGEDTEAFF. CDR3 nucleotide sequence: TGTGCCAGCAGCTTGGCCGGGGAGGACACTGAAGCTTTCTTT.

This sequence joins TRBV27 and TRBJ2-3; 8 bases match TRBD2. Germline V CDR1 and CDR2: MNHEY, SMNVEV (reference sequence). The CDR3 is 16 amino acids. V lost 6 bases, J lost 1 base, and 9 bases stayed unmatched. CDR3 DNA sequence: TGTGCCAGCAGAAAGAGTAGCGGGACTCGCACAGATACGCAGTATTTT. Residues: CASRKSSGTRTDTQYF.